Sequencing of this T cell receptor (beta chain) was carried out in a study of blood T cell repertoires in COVID-19. Trimming removed 4 bases from V and 4 bases from J, with 20 bases in between. The CDR3 runs 17 residues. Germline lookup yields CDR1 SGDLS and CDR2 YYNGEE. Repertoires were generated with immunoSEQ multiplex PCR, while TCRdb's copy carries only in-frame clones and drops some. The repertoire holds about 300,000 clones, with roughly 91% as singletons. Enrollment of patients from Seattle took place during active infection, with longitudinal follow-up. This clone was recorded once. Sequenced material: peripheral blood. This chain joins TRBV9 and TRBJ1-4, with D possibly TRBD1 on 6 matching bases. This TCR came from a woman between 25 and 40 years old with COVID-19, enrolled during active disease. The CDR3 DNA reads TGTGCCAGCAGCCCCCGTGGAGGAGACAGGAATAATGAAAAACTGTTTTTT. This sequence encodes CASSPRGGDRNNEKLFF.